Below, 23 T cell receptor beta chains from the same sample are listed, as sequenced in a study of T cell responses to AZD1222 COVID-19 vaccine. Using immunoSEQ multiplex PCR, the repertoire was profiled, and TCRdb retains in-frame clones only, with some absent. The sample includes 90,000 to 120,000 clones, 92% of them seen just once. This sample comprised peripheral blood, obtained 28 days after the second AZD1222 dose. The receptors derive from an adult who received the AZD1222 COVID-19 vaccine.

The chain has TRBV27 and TRBJ2-2; D remains unclear. V lost 2 bases and J lost 0, with 7 bases in between. CDR3 length: 15 amino acids. CDR1 MNHEY and CDR2 SMNVEV come from the germline V gene (reference sequence). In nucleotides, the CDR3 is TGTGCCAGCAGTTTAGAGCGAACGAACACCGGGGAGCTGTTTTTT. Its protein is CASSLERTNTGELFF.

This clone was observed once. V is TRBV18 and J is TRBJ1-2; D uncertain. The CDR3 length is 12 residues. Germline lookup yields CDR1 KGHSH and CDR2 LQKENI. Trimming removed 2 bases from V and 8 bases from J, with 9 bases in between. CDR3 residues: CASSPTGLGYTF. The DNA for the CDR3 is TGTGCCAGCTCACCAACGGGGTTGGGCTACACCTTC.

The J gene is TRBJ2-7, the V gene TRBV30; D gene uncertain. The germline CDR1 and CDR2 sequences are GTSNPN and SVGIG (reference sequence). CDR3 length: 13 residues. The ends were cut back, 1 base at V and 3 bases at J, with 10 bases in the middle. CDR3 sequence reads: CAWSAGSYYEQYF. The CDR3 DNA sequence: TGTGCCTGGAGTGCCGGGTCATACTACGAGCAGTACTTC.

The chain employs TRBV28 and TRBJ1-3; unclear D gene. Germline V gene sequence: CDR1 MDHEN, CDR2 SYDVKM. This CDR3 spans 16 amino acids. Deletions cut 7 bases from V and 0 bases from J, with 16 bases between. The CDR3 coding sequence is TGTGCCAGCATCCGTGGAGGAACCGTCTCTGGAAACACCATATATTTT. Encoded protein: CASIRGGTVSGNTIYF. Drawing the rest from reference TRBV28 and TRBJ1-3, the complete variable domain is DVKVTQSSRYLVKRTGEKVFLECVQDMDHENMFWYRQDPGLGLRLIYFSYDVKMKEKGDIPEGYSVSREKKERFSLILESASTNQTSMYLCASIRGGTVSGNTIYFGEGSWLTVV.

The chain recombines TRBV4-1 with TRBJ2-7, with TRBD1 matching 8 bases. The germline V gene encodes CDR1 MGHRA and CDR2 YSYEKL. The CDR3 runs to 14 residues. J lost 6 bases, V lost 0 bases, and 4 bases had no gene match. CDR3 loop: CASSQEPRGLEQYF. CDR3 DNA: TGCGCCAGCAGCCAAGAACCCAGGGGGCTCGAGCAGTACTTC.

V gene TRBV12-3 or TRBV12-4 combines with J gene TRBJ2-6, with D uncertain. V lost 10 bases to trimming and J lost 4 bases, with 11 bases between them. The length of the CDR3 is 13 residues. The CDR3 coding sequence is TGTGCCACCTTGACGTACGGGGCCAACGTCCTGACTTTC. Its translation is CATLTYGANVLTF.

For the CDR3, the DNA is TGCGCCAGCAGCCAAGATCGGGAGACCCAGTACTTC. This gives the protein CASSQDRETQYF. J is TRBJ2-5 and V is TRBV4-3; D unresolved. Trimming took 0 bases from V and 5 from J, leaving 4 bases between them. The germline V gene has CDR1 LGHNA and CDR2 YSLEER. The CDR3 covers 12 residues.

The chain uses TRBV30 and TRBJ1-1; no definite D call. V gave up 3 bases and J gave up 5 bases, with 16 bases separating them. From germline, CDR1 is GTSNPN and CDR2 SVGIG (reference sequence). The CDR3 covers 14 residues. This chain's CDR3 is CAWSPGMGETEAFF. CDR3 nucleotides: TGTGCCTGGAGCCCCGGAATGGGAGAGACTGAAGCTTTCTTT.

This clone appeared once. The rearrangement uses TRBV19 and TRBJ2-1; no clear D. The ends were cut back, 3 bases at V and 5 bases at J, with 11 bases in the middle. Per germline, CDR1 LNHDA and CDR2 SQIVND (reference sequence). The CDR3 totals 14 residues. As DNA, the CDR3 is TGTGCCAGTAGTATTCCCCTGATCGACAATGAGCAGTTCTTC. This codes for CASSIPLIDNEQFF.

This chain links TRBV3-1 (or the pseudogene TRBV3-2) with TRBJ2-1; D is unclear. Germline loops: CDR1 LGHDT, CDR2 YNNKEL (reference sequence). The CDR3 runs to 11 residues. CDR3: CATTGGNEQFF. DNA for the CDR3: TGTGCTACGACGGGTGGGAATGAGCAGTTCTTC.

The table lists this clone with a count of one. This chain connects TRBV6-1 to TRBJ2-1, with D perhaps TRBD1 (6 bases). Between the trimmed V and J ends, which lost 3 bases and 0 bases, there was a span of 18 bases. In germline, CDR1 is MNHNS, CDR2 SASEGT. This CDR3 has 18 residues. This chain's CDR3 is CASSEKQGVPSSYNEQFF. Here the CDR3 DNA reads TGTGCCAGCAGTGAGAAACAGGGTGTCCCGAGCTCCTACAATGAGCAGTTCTTC.

This sequence joins TRBV11-2 and TRBJ1-6; the D gene is possibly TRBD1 (5 bases). The V gene's germline CDR1 is SGHAT and CDR2 FQNNGV. The V end lost 5 bases, the J end lost 2 bases, and 13 bases lay between the germline ends. The CDR3 is made up of 16 amino acids. The DNA for the CDR3 is TGTGCCAGCAGCACATCCCCGACAGCCTATAATTCACCCCTCCACTTT. This encodes CASSTSPTAYNSPLHF.

This clone was detected once. Written as DNA, the CDR3 is TGTGCCAGCAGTTACGGCCAGGGTGACAACTATGGCTACACCTTC. The encoded protein is CASSYGQGDNYGYTF. The gene calls are TRBV6-5 and TRBJ1-2, with a weak D call TRBD1 (5 bases). The germline gives CDR1 MNHEY, CDR2 SVGAGI. Trimming took off 2 bases at V and 2 bases at J, with 12 bases between the two ends. The length of the CDR3 is 15 residues.

The V gene is TRBV7-8, the J gene TRBJ1-1; TRBD1 agrees at 9 bases. J lost 1 base, V lost 5 bases, and 2 bases had no gene match. CDR1 and CDR2 (germline): SGHVS, FQNEAQ. The CDR3 totals 14 residues. CDR3 residues: CASSKQGANTEAFF. As DNA, the CDR3 is TGTGCCAGCAGCAAACAGGGGGCGAACACTGAAGCTTTCTTT.

This chain connects TRBV10-1 to TRBJ2-3; D gene uncertain. V lost 3 bases and J 5 bases, leaving 3 bases between the germline ends. Germline CDR1 WNHNN, CDR2 SYGVQD (reference sequence). The CDR3 covers 11 residues. CDR3 protein: CASSEGDTQYF. The DNA for the CDR3 is TGCGCCAGCAGTGAAGGAGATACGCAGTATTTT.

The chain is built from TRBV7-8 and TRBJ2-1, with D tentatively TRBD1 (6 bases). The CDR3 spans 17 residues. Per the germline V gene, CDR1 is SGHVS and CDR2 is FQNEAQ. Trimming removed 5 bases at V and 4 bases at J, with 21 bases between. This chain's CDR3 is CASSTPGVSYIYNEQFF. CDR3 nucleotides: TGTGCCAGCAGCACCCCAGGGGTCTCCTATATTTACAATGAGCAGTTCTTC.

V and J are TRBV4-1 and TRBJ1-2; 7 bases match TRBD1. The CDR3 runs 14 residues. CDR1 MGHRA and CDR2 YSYEKL come from the germline V gene. V shed 1 base, J shed 6 bases, and the junction held 5 bases outside the gene matches. The CDR3 spells CASSQGQGGNGYTF. The DNA of the CDR3 is TGCGCCAGCAGCCAAGGACAGGGTGGAAATGGCTACACCTTC.

Details on this clone: Germline and junction disagree at one end, which may indicate a read error. The rearrangement uses TRBV25-1 and TRBJ2-7; 8 bases map to TRBD1. The CDR3 consists of 12 residues. Germline V gene data show CDR1 as MGHDK and CDR2 as SYGVNS. The CDR3 DNA reads TGTGCCAGCAGTGAGAACGGACAGGGAGAAGTATTC. As protein: CASSENGQGEVF.

The rearrangement joins TRBV11-2 to TRBJ1-4; maybe TRBD1 (5 bases). From germline, CDR1 is SGHAT and CDR2 FQNNGV. The CDR3 has 15 amino acids. Trimming shortened V by 3 bases and J by 1 base, and 9 bases separated the two germline ends. The CDR3 region has the DNA TGTGCCAGCAGCTTGGGGGTTGGAACTAATGAAAAACTGTTTTTT. Translation gives CASSLGVGTNEKLFF.

CDR3 residues: CASSITPTGAEQFF. The CDR3 DNA is TGTGCCAGCAGCATAACCCCGACAGGGGCTGAGCAGTTCTTC. The V and J genes are TRBV11-3 and TRBJ2-1; 8 bases map to TRBD1. From germline, CDR1 is SGHNT and CDR2 YENEEA. With 5 bases clipped from V and 9 bases from J, the junction kept 9 bases outside the gene matches. The CDR3 is 14 residues long.

This clone is a singleton in its sample. This sequence joins TRBV15 and TRBJ2-3; the D gene is possibly TRBD2 (5 bases). V was cut by 0 bases and J by 3 bases, with 10 bases left in between. CDR3 length equals 15 residues. CDR1 and CDR2 from the germline V gene are LNHNV and YYDKDF (reference sequence). CDR3 sequence: CATSRDGSGTDTQYF. In DNA form, the CDR3 reads TGTGCCACCAGCAGAGATGGGTCGGGGACAGATACGCAGTATTTT.

A word on this clone: This same CDR3 is encoded by further DNA sequences in the sample. This chain uses TRBV12-3 or TRBV12-4 with TRBJ1-2; TRBD1 might be the D (5 bases). CDR3 length: 13 residues. Between the trimmed V and J ends, which lost 6 bases and 4 bases, there was a span of 12 bases. As DNA, the CDR3 is TGTGCCAGCAGACCCACAGGAGCCTATGGCTACACCTTC. Translation: CASRPTGAYGYTF.

V usage is TRBV7-2 and J usage is TRBJ2-1, with D unclear. V lost 1 base and J 6 bases, leaving 7 bases between the germline ends. The CDR3 totals 13 residues. Germline V lookup: CDR1 SGHTA, CDR2 FQGNSA. The CDR3 is CASSLGVSNEQFF. In DNA form, the CDR3 reads TGTGCCAGCAGCTTAGGGGTATCCAATGAGCAGTTCTTC. Complete variable domain (other parts from reference TRBV7-2 and TRBJ2-1): GAGVSQSPSNKVTEKGKDVELRCDPISGHTALYWYRQSLGQGLEFLIYFQGNSAPDKSGLPSDRFSAERTGGSVSTLTIQRTQQEDSAVYLCASSLGVSNEQFFGPGTRLTVL.